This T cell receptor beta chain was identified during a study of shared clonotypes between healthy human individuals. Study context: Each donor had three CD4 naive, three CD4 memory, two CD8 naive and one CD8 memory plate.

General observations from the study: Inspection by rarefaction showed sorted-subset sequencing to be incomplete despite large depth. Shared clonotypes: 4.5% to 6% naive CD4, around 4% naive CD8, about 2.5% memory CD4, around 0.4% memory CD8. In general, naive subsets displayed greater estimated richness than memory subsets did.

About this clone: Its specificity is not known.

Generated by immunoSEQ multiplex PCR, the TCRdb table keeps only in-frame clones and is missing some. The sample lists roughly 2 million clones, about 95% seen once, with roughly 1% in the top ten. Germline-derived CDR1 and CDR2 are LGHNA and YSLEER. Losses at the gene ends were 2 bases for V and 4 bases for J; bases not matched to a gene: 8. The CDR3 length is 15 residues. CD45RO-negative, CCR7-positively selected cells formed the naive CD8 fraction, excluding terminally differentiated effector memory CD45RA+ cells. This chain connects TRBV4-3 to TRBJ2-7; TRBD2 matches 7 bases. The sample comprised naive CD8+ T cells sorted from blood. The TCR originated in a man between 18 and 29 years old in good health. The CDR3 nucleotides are TGCGCCAGCAGCCAATCTAGACTAGCAGGGTACGAGCAGTACTTC. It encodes CASSQSRLAGYEQYF.